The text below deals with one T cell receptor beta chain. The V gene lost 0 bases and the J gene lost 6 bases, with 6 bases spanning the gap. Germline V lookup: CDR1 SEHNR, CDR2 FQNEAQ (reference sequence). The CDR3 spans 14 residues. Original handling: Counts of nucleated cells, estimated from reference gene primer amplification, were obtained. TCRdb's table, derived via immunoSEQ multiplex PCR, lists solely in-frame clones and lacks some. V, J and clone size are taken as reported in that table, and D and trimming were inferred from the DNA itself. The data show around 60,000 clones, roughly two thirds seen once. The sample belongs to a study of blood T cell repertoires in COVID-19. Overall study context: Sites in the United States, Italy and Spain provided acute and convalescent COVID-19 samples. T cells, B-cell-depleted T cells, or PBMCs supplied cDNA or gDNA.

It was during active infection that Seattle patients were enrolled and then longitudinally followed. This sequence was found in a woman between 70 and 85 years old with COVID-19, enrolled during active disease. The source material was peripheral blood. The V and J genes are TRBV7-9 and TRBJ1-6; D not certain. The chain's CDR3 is CASSLAQSNSPLHF. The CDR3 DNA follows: TGTGCCAGCAGCTTAGCACAGTCTAATTCACCCCTCCACTTT.